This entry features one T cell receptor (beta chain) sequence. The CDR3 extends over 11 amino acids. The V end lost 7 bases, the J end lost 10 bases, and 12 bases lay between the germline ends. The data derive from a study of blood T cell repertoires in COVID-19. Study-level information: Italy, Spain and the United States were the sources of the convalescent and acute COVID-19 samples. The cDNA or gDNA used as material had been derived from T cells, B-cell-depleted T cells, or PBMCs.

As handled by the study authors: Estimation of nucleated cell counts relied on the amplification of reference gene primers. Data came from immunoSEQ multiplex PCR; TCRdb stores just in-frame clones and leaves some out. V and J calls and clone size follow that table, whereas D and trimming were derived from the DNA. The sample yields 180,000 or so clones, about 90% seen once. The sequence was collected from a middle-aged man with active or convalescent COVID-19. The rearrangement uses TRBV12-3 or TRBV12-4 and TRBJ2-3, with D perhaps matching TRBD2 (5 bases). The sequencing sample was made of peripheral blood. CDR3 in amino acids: CASTLDGAQYF. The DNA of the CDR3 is TGTGCCAGCACCTTGGACGGGGCGCAGTATTTT.